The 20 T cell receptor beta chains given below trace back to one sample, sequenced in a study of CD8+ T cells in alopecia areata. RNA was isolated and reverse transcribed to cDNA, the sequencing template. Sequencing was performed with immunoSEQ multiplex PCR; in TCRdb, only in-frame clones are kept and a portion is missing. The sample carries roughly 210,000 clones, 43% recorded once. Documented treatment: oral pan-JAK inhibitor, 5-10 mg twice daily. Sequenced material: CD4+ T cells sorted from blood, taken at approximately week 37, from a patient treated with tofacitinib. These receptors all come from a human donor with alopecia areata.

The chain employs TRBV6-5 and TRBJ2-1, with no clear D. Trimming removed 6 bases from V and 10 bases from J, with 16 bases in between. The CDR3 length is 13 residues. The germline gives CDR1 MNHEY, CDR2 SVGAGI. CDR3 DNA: TGTGCCAGCAGCCGACCGCAACGGATGGAGCAGTTCTTC. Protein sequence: CASSRPQRMEQFF.

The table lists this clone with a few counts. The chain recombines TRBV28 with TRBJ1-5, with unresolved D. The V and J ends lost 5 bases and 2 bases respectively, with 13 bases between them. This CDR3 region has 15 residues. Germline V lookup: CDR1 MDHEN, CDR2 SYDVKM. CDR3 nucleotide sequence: TGTGCCAGCAGTAGGATCGGGGATGGCAATCAGCCCCAGCATTTT. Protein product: CASSRIGDGNQPQHF.

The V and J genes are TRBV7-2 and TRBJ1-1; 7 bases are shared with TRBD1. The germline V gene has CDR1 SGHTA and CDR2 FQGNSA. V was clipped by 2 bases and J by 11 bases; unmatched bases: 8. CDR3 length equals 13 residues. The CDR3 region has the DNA TGTGCCAGCAGCTTACGACAGGGACTCTGGGCTTTCTTT. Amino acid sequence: CASSLRQGLWAFF.

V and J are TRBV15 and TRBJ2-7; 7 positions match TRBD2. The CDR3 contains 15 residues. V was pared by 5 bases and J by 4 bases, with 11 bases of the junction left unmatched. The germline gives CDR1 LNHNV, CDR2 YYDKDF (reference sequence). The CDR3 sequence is CATSPGGGLDYEQYF. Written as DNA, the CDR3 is TGTGCCACCAGCCCCGGGGGAGGGCTGGATTACGAGCAGTACTTC.

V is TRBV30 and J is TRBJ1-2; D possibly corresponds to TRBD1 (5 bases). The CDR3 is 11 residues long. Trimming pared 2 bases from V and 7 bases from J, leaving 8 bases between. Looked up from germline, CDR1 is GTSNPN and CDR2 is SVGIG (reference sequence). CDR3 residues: CAWSLGTGYTF. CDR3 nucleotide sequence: TGTGCCTGGAGTCTGGGGACTGGCTACACCTTC.

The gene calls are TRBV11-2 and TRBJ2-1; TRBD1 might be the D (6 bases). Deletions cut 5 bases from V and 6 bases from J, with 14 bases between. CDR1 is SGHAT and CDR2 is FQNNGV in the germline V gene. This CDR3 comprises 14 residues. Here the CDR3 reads CASSTQGLSNEQFF. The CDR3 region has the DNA TGTGCCAGCAGCACACAGGGATTAAGCAATGAGCAGTTCTTC. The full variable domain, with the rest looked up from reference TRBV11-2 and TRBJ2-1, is EAGVAQSPRYKIIEKRQSVAFWCNPISGHATLYWYQQILGQGPKLLIQFQNNGVVDDSQLPKDRFSAERLKGVDSTLKIQPAKLEDSAVYLCASSTQGLSNEQFFGPGTRLTVL.

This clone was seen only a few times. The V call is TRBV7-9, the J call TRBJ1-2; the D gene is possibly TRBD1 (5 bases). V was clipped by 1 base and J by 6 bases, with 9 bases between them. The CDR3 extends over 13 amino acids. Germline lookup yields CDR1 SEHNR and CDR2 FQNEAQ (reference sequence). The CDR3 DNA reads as TGTGCCAGCAGCTTAGACAGGAGCCATGGCTACACCTTC. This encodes CASSLDRSHGYTF.

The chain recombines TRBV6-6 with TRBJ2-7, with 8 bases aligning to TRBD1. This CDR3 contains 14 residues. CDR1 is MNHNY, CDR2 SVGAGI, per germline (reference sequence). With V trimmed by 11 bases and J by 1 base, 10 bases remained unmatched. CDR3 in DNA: TGTGCCGTCCACGGGACAGGTGGTTCCTACGAGCAGTACTTC. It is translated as CAVHGTGGSYEQYF.

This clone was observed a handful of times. DNA of the CDR3: TGTGCCAGCTCCCACGGAGGGTCACTCTACAATGAGCAGTTCTTC. Its translation: CASSHGGSLYNEQFF. The chain has TRBV18 and TRBJ2-1, with D possibly being TRBD2 (6 bases). The CDR3 loop spans 15 amino acids. CDR1 is KGHSH and CDR2 is LQKENI in the germline V gene. The V end was cut by 6 bases, the J end by 3 bases, with 15 bases between.

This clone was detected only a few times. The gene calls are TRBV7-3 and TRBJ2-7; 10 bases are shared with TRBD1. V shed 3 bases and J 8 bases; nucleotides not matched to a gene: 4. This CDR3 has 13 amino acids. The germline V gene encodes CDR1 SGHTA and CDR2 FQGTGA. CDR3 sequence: CASSFGQGGQQYF. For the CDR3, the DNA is TGTGCCAGCAGCTTTGGACAGGGGGGTCAGCAGTACTTC.

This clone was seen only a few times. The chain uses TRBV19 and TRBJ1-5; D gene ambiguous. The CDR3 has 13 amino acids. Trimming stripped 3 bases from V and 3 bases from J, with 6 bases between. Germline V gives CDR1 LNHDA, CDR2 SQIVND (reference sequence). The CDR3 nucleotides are TGTGCCAGTAGTATTAACCCCAATCAGCCCCAGCATTTT. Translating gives CASSINPNQPQHF.

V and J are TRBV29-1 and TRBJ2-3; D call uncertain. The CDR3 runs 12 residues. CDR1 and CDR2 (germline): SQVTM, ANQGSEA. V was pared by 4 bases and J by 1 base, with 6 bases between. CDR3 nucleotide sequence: TGCAGCGTTGTGGGCGGCACAGATACGCAGTATTTT. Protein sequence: CSVVGGTDTQYF.

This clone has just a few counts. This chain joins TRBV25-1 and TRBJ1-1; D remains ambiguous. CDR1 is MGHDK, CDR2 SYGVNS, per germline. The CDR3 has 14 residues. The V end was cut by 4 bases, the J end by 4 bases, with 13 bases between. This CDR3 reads CASSALLGGTEAFF. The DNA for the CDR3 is TGTGCCAGCAGTGCCCTCTTAGGTGGCACTGAAGCTTTCTTT.

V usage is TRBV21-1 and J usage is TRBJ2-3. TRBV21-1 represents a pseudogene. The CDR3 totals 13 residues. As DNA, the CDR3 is TGTGCCAGCAGCAAAAACCACACAGATACGCAGTATTTT. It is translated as CASSKNHTDTQYF.

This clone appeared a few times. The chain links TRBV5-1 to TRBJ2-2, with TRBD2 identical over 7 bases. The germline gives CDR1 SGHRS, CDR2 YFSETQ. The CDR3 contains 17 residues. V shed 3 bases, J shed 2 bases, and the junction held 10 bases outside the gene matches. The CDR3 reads CASSSTLTSVNTGELFF. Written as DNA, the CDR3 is TGCGCCAGCAGCTCGACCCTAACTAGCGTCAACACCGGGGAGCTGTTTTTT. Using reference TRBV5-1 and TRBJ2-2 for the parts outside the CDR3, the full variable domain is KAGVTQTPRYLIKTRGQQVTLSCSPISGHRSVSWYQQTPGQGLQFLFEYFSETQRNKGNFPGRFSGRQFSNSRSEMNVSTLELGDSALYLCASSSTLTSVNTGELFFGEGSRLTVL.

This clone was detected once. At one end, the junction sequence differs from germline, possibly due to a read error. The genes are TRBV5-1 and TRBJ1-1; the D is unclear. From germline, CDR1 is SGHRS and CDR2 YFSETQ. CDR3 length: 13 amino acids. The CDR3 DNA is TGCGTCAGCAGCTTGGTTCGCCAGACTGAAGCTTTCTTT. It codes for CVSSLVRQTEAFF. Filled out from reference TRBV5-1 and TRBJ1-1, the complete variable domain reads KAGVTQTPRYLIKTRGQQVTLSCSPISGHRSVSWYQQTPGQGLQFLFEYFSETQRNKGNFPGRFSGRQFSNSRSEMNVSTLELGDSALYLCVSSLVRQTEAFFGQGTRLTVV.

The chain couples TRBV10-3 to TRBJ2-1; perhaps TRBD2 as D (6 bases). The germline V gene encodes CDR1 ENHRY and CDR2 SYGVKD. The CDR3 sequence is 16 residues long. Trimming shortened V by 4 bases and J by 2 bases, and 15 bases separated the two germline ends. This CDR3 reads CAISATQRVAYNEQFF. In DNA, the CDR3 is TGTGCCATCAGTGCGACTCAGCGGGTAGCCTACAATGAGCAGTTCTTC.

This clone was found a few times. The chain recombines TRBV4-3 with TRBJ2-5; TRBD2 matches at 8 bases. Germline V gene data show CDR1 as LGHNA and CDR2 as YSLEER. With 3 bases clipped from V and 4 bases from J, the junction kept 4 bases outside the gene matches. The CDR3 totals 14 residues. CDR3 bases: TGCGCCAGCAGCCAGGGTACTAGCGGAGAGACCCAGTACTTC. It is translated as CASSQGTSGETQYF.

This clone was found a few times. The CDR3 here is CSVDPIRDRAIYGYTF. In nucleotides, the CDR3 is TGCAGCGTTGACCCTATACGCGACAGGGCGATCTATGGCTACACCTTC. The chain combines TRBV29-1 with TRBJ1-2; 7 bases line up with TRBD1. The CDR3 extends over 16 amino acids. J was trimmed by 4 bases and V by 3 bases; bases with no gene match: 14. The germline V gene has CDR1 SQVTM and CDR2 ANQGSEA.

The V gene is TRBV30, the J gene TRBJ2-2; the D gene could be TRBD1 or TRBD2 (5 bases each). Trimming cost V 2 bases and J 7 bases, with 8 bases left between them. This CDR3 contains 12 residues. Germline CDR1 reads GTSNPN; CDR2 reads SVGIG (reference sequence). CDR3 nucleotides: TGTGCCTGGAGTCGGGGCAGCGGGGAGCTGTTTTTT. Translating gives CAWSRGSGELFF.